This is a list of T cell receptor beta chains from one sample in a study of blood T cell repertoires in COVID-19. Assay: immunoSEQ multiplex PCR; the TCRdb copy retains only in-frame clones and omits some. The data show approximately 100,000 clones, with about 85% seen just once and more than 1.5% held by the top ten. The sequenced sample was peripheral blood. The receptor source for this set is a woman aged 70 to 79 with active or convalescent COVID-19. The CDR3 runs from the conserved cysteine through the conserved F or W. The D gene is left open where the match is weak. Some rows mark clone size as missing; the rest say once, few, many or name a class of expanded clone.

j_gene,d_gene,v_gene,abundance,CDR3aa,CDR3nt
TRBJ1-3,TRBD1,TRBV9,.,CASSTQITGGSGNTIYF,TGTGCCAGCAGTACCCAGATAACAGGGGGCTCTGGAAACACCATATATTTT
TRBJ2-5,TRBD2,TRBV11-2,.,CASSSISGSTMRRETQYF,TGTGCCAGCAGCTCAATTAGCGGGAGTACTATGAGGCGAGAGACCCAGTACTTC
TRBJ2-1,.,TRBV11-3,.,CASSSGLYNEQFF,TGTGCCAGCAGCTCAGGACTTTACAATGAGCAGTTCTTC
TRBJ1-5,.,TRBV7-8,.,CASSLESGVGNQPQHF,TGTGCCAGCAGCTTAGAATCCGGGGTGGGCAATCAGCCCCAGCATTTT
TRBJ1-5,.,TRBV6-5,.,CASSYRGFGQPQHF,TGTGCCAGCAGTTACAGGGGGTTCGGTCAGCCCCAGCATTTT
TRBJ2-2,TRBD2,TRBV30,.,CAWGPSGGANTGELFF,TGTGCCTGGGGCCCTAGCGGGGGGGCAAACACCGGGGAGCTGTTTTTT
TRBJ2-1,TRBD1,TRBV5-1,.,CASSKGTENNEQFF,TGCGCCAGCAGCAAAGGGACAGAAAACAATGAGCAGTTCTTC
TRBJ2-1,TRBD2,TRBV6-4,.,CASSDRTSGGAYEQFF,TGTGCCAGCAGTGACAGGACTAGCGGGGGGGCCTATGAGCAGTTCTTC
TRBJ2-1,.,TRBV7-9,.,CASSWTGGVAGGLVF,TGTGCCAGCAGCTGGACAGGGGGTGTGGCGGGAGGGCTGGTCTTC
TRBJ1-2,.,TRBV28,.,CASSLSPGQNYGYTF,TGTGCCAGCAGTTTATCCCCCGGACAGAACTATGGCTACACCTTC
TRBJ2-7,.,TRBV11-2,few,CASSPISRRQGGTYEQYF,TGTGCCAGCAGCCCCATAAGCCGCCGGCAGGGGGGTACCTACGAGCAGTACTTC
TRBJ2-5,.,TRBV6-5,once,CASSPTHAETQYF,TGTGCCAGCAGTCCAACGCACGCGGAGACCCAGTACTTC
TRBJ1-2,TRBD1,TRBV9,.,CASSVAGTALYGYTF,TGTGCCAGCAGCGTAGCCGGGACAGCCCTTTATGGCTACACCTTC
TRBJ1-4,TRBD1,TRBV4-2,.,CASSREVSGGLEKLFF,TGTGCCAGCAGCCGAGAGGTGTCAGGGGGCCTTGAAAAACTGTTTTTT
TRBJ2-7,TRBD2,TRBV28,.,CASSSGGREQYF,TGTGCCAGCAGCTCGGGGGGGAGGGAGCAGTACTTC
TRBJ1-4,TRBD1,TRBV14,.,CASSQVMTGRNEKLFF,TGTGCCAGCAGCCAAGTCATGACAGGGAGGAATGAAAAACTGTTTTTT
TRBJ1-6,TRBD1,TRBV11-1,.,CASSSTGGSSPLHF,TGTGCCAGCAGCTCGACAGGGGGCTCTTCACCCCTCCACTTT
TRBJ2-7,TRBD2,TRBV19,.,CASSMTSGSYEQYF,TGTGCCAGTAGTATGACTAGCGGGAGTTACGAGCAGTACTTC
TRBJ1-2,TRBD1,TRBV29-1,.,CSVEPWTGNYGYTF,TGCAGCGTTGAACCCTGGACAGGGAACTATGGCTACACCTTC
TRBJ2-5,TRBD1,TRBV3-1/TRBV3-2,.,CASSQSRAGGWTQYF,TGTGCCAGCAGCCAATCGCGAGCAGGGGGATGGACCCAGTACTTC
TRBJ2-3,TRBD2,TRBV5-1,.,CATTLAGLYTDTQYF,TGCGCCACCACACTAGCGGGGCTATACACAGATACGCAGTATTTT
TRBJ2-7,.,TRBV10-1,.,CASSDRGEQYF,TGCGCCAGCAGTGATAGGGGCGAGCAGTACTTC
TRBJ2-1,.,TRBV6-2/TRBV6-3,.,CASSHRENYNEQFF,TGTGCCAGCAGTCACCGGGAGAACTACAATGAGCAGTTCTTC
TRBJ2-1,.,TRBV11-3,once,CASSLGPAGNEQFF,TGTGCCAGCAGCTTAGGCCCTGCGGGCAATGAGCAGTTCTTC
TRBJ2-3,TRBD1,TRBV4-3,.,CASSQGTGLPTDTQYF,TGCGCCAGCAGCCAAGGGACAGGGCTTCCCACAGATACGCAGTATTTT
TRBJ2-3,.,TRBV11-1,.,CASSFSEDTQYF,TGTGCCAGCAGCTTTAGTGAAGATACGCAGTATTTT
TRBJ2-3,TRBD2,TRBV19,.,CASSQEAGVIDTQYF,TGTGCCAGTTCACAGGAAGCGGGAGTGATAGATACGCAGTATTTT
TRBJ2-3,TRBD2,TRBV7-9,.,CASSIRTSGGLSDTQYF,TGTGCCAGCAGCATACGGACTAGCGGGGGACTATCAGATACGCAGTATTTT
TRBJ1-2,TRBD1,TRBV6-1,.,CASSETGKYGYTF,TGTGCCAGCAGTGAGACAGGGAAGTATGGCTACACCTTC
TRBJ1-5,.,TRBV3-1/TRBV3-2,.,CASSQSSSGQPQHF,TGTGCCAGCAGCCAATCCTCCAGCGGGCAGCCCCAGCATTTT
TRBJ2-7,TRBD1,TRBV18,.,CASSPKGQYEQYF,TGTGCCAGCTCACCAAAGGGACAGTACGAGCAGTACTTC
TRBJ2-5,TRBD1,TRBV7-2,once,CASSKNRGGRETQYF,TGTGCCAGCAGCAAGAACAGGGGCGGCCGGGAGACCCAGTACTTC
TRBJ2-7,TRBD2,TRBV5-4,.,CASSLETSGRARGEQYF,TGTGCCAGCAGCTTGGAGACTAGCGGGAGGGCTAGGGGCGAGCAGTACTTC
TRBJ2-7,TRBD1,TRBV5-1,.,CASSAGVDRGTYEQYF,TGCGCCAGCAGCGCTGGGGTGGACAGGGGAACCTACGAGCAGTACTTC
TRBJ2-2,TRBD2,TRBV10-3,.,CAISYAGEAGELFF,TGTGCCATCAGTTACGCGGGAGAGGCCGGGGAGCTGTTTTTT
TRBJ1-6,TRBD1,TRBV27,.,CASTTTGGWSPLHF,TGTGCCAGCACGACGACAGGGGGCTGGTCACCCCTCCACTTT
TRBJ2-1,.,TRBV5-6,.,CASSFEGQSYNEQFF,TGTGCCAGCAGCTTTGAGGGTCAGTCCTACAATGAGCAGTTCTTC
TRBJ1-2,.,TRBV30,.,CAWSGANYGYTF,TGTGCCTGGTCAGGGGCAAACTATGGCTACACCTTC
TRBJ1-1,.,TRBV3-1/TRBV3-2,once,CASSQQWTEAFF,TGTGCCAGCAGCCAACAGTGGACTGAAGCTTTCTTT
TRBJ2-1,.,TRBV7-2,.,CASSPRRSSYNEQFF,TGTGCCAGCAGCCCCCGGAGAAGCTCCTACAATGAGCAGTTCTTC
TRBJ2-1,TRBD2,TRBV9,.,CASSISGSTNEQFF,TGTGCCAGCAGCATTAGCGGGAGTACGAATGAGCAGTTCTTC
TRBJ2-5,TRBD1,TRBV11-3,.,CASTTTYRGSGETQYF,TGTGCCAGCACCACTACATACAGGGGGTCAGGGGAGACCCAGTACTTC
TRBJ1-4,TRBD1,TRBV28,.,CASSPRGRSGGNEKLFF,TGTGCCAGCAGCCCGAGGGGACGGTCAGGGGGCAATGAAAAACTGTTTTTT
TRBJ2-2,TRBD2,TRBV30,.,CAWSRTSGRRGTGELFF,TGTGCCTGGAGTAGGACTAGCGGGAGAAGGGGCACCGGGGAGCTGTTTTTT
TRBJ2-5,TRBD1,TRBV7-9,.,CASSPRTGERETQYF,TGTGCCAGCAGCCCCAGGACAGGGGAAAGAGAGACCCAGTACTTC
TRBJ2-3,.,TRBV5-1,.,CASSLEGGGDTQYF,TGCGCCAGCAGCTTGGAGGGTGGGGGCGATACGCAGTATTTT
TRBJ2-1,.,TRBV6-2/TRBV6-3,.,CASSYPTPSRRSYNEQFF,TGTGCCAGCAGTTACCCCACCCCTAGCAGACGCTCCTACAATGAGCAGTTCTTC
TRBJ2-3,TRBD1,TRBV5-1,once,CASSGRGQDTQYF,TGCGCCAGCTCGGGCAGGGGGCAAGATACGCAGTATTTT
TRBJ2-5,TRBD2,TRBV6-2/TRBV6-3,.,CASSSGKTSGFQETQYF,TGTGCCAGCAGTTCGGGAAAAACTAGCGGATTCCAAGAGACCCAGTACTTC
TRBJ2-3,TRBD2,TRBV7-3,.,CASSLKAGGQDTQYF,TGTGCCAGCAGCTTAAAGGCGGGGGGGCAAGATACGCAGTATTTT